This record covers a single T cell receptor (beta chain). Its target is not known. The read gets to within 3 residues of the CDR3 end, and the germline J gene fills in the rest. These data come from a study of T cells in women clearing cervical HPV infection. Across the whole study: No precancer developed; the control's incident HPV16 infection cleared within 12 months.

The CDR3 totals 13 residues. V lost 6 bases and J lost 10; bases outside the gene matches: 3. Germline V gene lookup returns CDR1 SGHDN and CDR2 FVKESK. MY09/MY11 PCR detected cervical HPV DNA; dot-blot assigned genotypes. General study points: Repertoire richness, not evenness, was significantly elevated in CIN3+ cases versus controls.

Assay used: immunoSEQ multiplex PCR; TCRdb lists only in-frame clones, some missing. The record lists approximately 30,000 clones, of which the ten most abundant hold roughly a sixth. Sequencing was done on a sample of blood buffy coat. V usage is TRBV14 and J usage is TRBJ1-6, with 10 bases matching TRBD1. The clonotype originates from a woman between 18 and 75 years old with a cervical HPV16 infection that either progressed to CIN3+ or cleared (not recorded which). The CDR3 DNA, read in part, is TGTGCCAGCAGATCGGACAGGGGGTCACCC. Translation gives CASRSDRGSP. The full CDR3 protein is CASRSDRGSPLHF.